This T cell receptor beta chain is drawn from a study of lymphopenia after photon versus proton radiotherapy (dated by TCRdb to the late 2010s). For the study in its entirety: In patients with gastrointestinal tumors who developed high-grade lymphopenia, the study compared the immunological effects of photon radiation therapy with those of proton radiation therapy. The goal of the study was to characterize the differences between the two radiation modalities in how they affect the immune system. The cohort comprised about 22 patients with gastrointestinal tumors who received either photon or proton therapy and then developed lymphopenia.

Study-wide findings and limitations: Once the lymphocyte count had reached its nadir, the repertoires of photon-treated patients showed oligoclonal expansion, particularly of CD8+ Temra cells, and this expansion drove the decline in diversity. Proton-treated patients stayed relatively stable during treatment, while photon-treated patients lost naive T cells and TCR diversity and gained effector/memory populations. The survival association was assessed only in patients who died, and better survival with proton therapy was presented by the authors as a possibility rather than a demonstrated result. Across the cohort, among patients who died, a greater drop in TCR diversity after the nadir was inversely correlated with overall survival time.

A note on this clone: This receptor's antigen is unknown. The record has no base qualities; no much larger clone is one base away.

Libraries came from the immunoSEQ multiplex PCR assay. T cell repertoires were profiled by deep sequencing of rearranged TCR beta loci, alongside multiparametric flow cytometry. The source is immuneACCESS, and TCRdb retained only in-frame sequences with V and J called. Part of the clones is not carried over; for the studies checked, unresolved V genes explain less than half of this, and the remainder is unexplained. Within this sample are about 45,000 clones, with less than 90% of them counted one time only. Approximately 2.1% of the sample is held by the ten biggest clonotypes. The trim is 5 bases for V and 6 bases for J, with a gap of 15 bases between the germline ends. CDR1 and CDR2, per the germline V gene (reference sequence), are LNHDA and SQIVND. Counted from cysteine to phenylalanine, this CDR3 has 14 amino acids. This entry keeps only the CDR3 DNA: 42 bases, framed from base 1.

This sequence originates from a man aged 35-49 years with gastric cancer. The sample in question was peripheral blood, obtained from a patient treated with photon-based radiotherapy. Recombination connected TRBV19 to TRBJ2-3; the D gene cannot be resolved reliably. The DNA reads TGTGCCAGTAGTGCTACCTTAATCATCGATACGCAGTATTTT. Translated, this gives CASSATLIIDTQYF.